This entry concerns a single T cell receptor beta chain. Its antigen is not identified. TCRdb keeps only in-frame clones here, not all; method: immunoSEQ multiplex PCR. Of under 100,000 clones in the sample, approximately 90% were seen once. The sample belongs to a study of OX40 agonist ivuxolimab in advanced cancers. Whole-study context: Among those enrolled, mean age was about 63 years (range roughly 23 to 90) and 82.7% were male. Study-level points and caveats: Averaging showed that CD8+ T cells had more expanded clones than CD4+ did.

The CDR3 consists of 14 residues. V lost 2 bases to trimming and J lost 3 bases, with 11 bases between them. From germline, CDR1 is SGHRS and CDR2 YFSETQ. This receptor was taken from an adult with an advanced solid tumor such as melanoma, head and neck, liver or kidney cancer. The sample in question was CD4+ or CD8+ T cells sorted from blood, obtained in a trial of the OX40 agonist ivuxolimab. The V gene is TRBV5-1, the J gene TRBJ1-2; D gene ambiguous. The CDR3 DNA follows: TGCGCCAGCAGCTTAGACCCGACGGACTATGGCTACACCTTC. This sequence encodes CASSLDPTDYGYTF.